A single sample is the source of the 20 T cell receptor beta chains below, sequenced in a study of T cell clusters in autoimmune cytopenias (dated by TCRdb to the late 2010s). Data came from an Illumina MiSeq. To amplify TRB rearrangements, a touch-down multiplex PCR protocol was run with the TRB-A and TRB-B primer pools combined in a single tube. TCRdb reprocessed the reads, so every CDR3 protein sequence counts as one entry and DNA is not shown. The table of this sample itemizes around 2,000 distinct CDR3 sequences. The top ten clonotypes cover about 38% of the sample. Per sample, roughly 250 ng of peripheral blood genomic DNA, tens of thousands of genome equivalents, was used for TRB amplification. Sequencing was performed on peripheral blood. These receptors came from a human donor with an autoimmune cytopenia, with autoimmune hepatitis or in good health (not recorded which).

This clonotype registers medium-sized (0.01 to 0.1%) by frequency. The chain joins TRBV19 to TRBJ1-2; TCRdb's D call, TRBD1, is unchecked because there is no DNA. The CDR3 runs 11 residues. Germline assignment: CDR1 LNHDA and CDR2 SQIVND (reference sequence). The CDR3 sequence is CASGRTAGYTF.

Considering frequency, this clonotype is hyperexpanded. The chain has TRBV30 and TRBJ2-2; TCRdb designates TRBD1, a call that cannot be tested without DNA. This CDR3 has 15 amino acids. Looked up from germline, CDR1 is GTSNPN and CDR2 is SVGIG (reference sequence). The CDR3 is CAWSHGDGDTGELFF.

Considering frequency, this clonotype is medium-sized (0.01 to 0.1%). The chain is built from TRBV12-3 or TRBV12-4 and TRBJ1-1. The CDR3 loop spans 14 amino acids. The CDR3 loop is CASSNRGLNTEAFF.

This clonotype ranks as medium-sized in terms of frequency. The chain is built from TRBV5-4 and TRBJ2-1; the D gene TCRdb calls, TRBD2, cannot be checked with no DNA. The V gene's germline CDR1 is SGHNT and CDR2 YYREEE (reference sequence). The CDR3 has 15 amino acids. This chain's CDR3 is CASSLGLAGYNEQFF.

This clonotype is labeled medium-sized based on frequency. The chain recombines TRBV30 with TRBJ1-4; TCRdb designates TRBD1, a call that cannot be tested without DNA. The CDR3 extends over 17 amino acids. Germline-derived CDR1 and CDR2 are GTSNPN and SVGIG (reference sequence). The CDR3 spells CAWSGIRLTGDNEKLFF.

V is TRBV19 and J is TRBJ1-1; the TCRdb D gene call, TRBD1, has no DNA to confirm it. Germline assignment: CDR1 LNHDA and CDR2 SQIVND (reference sequence). The CDR3 covers 12 residues. The CDR3 sequence: CAWRQGNTEAFF.

By frequency, this clonotype registers medium-sized. This chain connects TRBV6-5 to TRBJ2-7; with no DNA, the TCRdb D assignment of TRBD1 cannot be verified. This CDR3 is 14 amino acids long. Germline assignment: CDR1 MNHEY and CDR2 SVGAGI. The chain's CDR3 is CASSYGPGFGEQYF.

Judged by frequency, this clonotype is hyperexpanded (1% or more). V gene TRBV29-1 combines with J gene TRBJ2-6. This CDR3 is built from 12 residues. Looked up from germline, CDR1 is SQVTM and CDR2 is ANQGSEA. The CDR3 reads CSVSSGANVLTF. Supplemented by reference TRBV29-1 and TRBJ2-6, the full variable domain reads SAVISQKPSRDICQRGTSLTIQCQVDSQVTMMFWYRQQPGQSLTLIATANQGSEATYESGFVIDKFPISRPNLTFSTLTVSNMSPEDSSIYLCSVSSGANVLTFGAGSRLTVL.

Judged by frequency, this clonotype is medium-sized. The gene calls are TRBV10-1 and TRBJ2-3; the D call of TRBD1 rests on TCRdb alone, since no DNA is present to check it. This CDR3 has 17 amino acids. The germline gives CDR1 WNHNN, CDR2 SYGVQD (reference sequence). CDR3: CASSDSDPGTSTDTQYF.

V gene TRBV29-1 combines with J gene TRBJ2-3; TCRdb's D gene call, TRBD1, goes unchecked for lack of DNA. The CDR3 is 15 residues long. The germline gives CDR1 SQVTM, CDR2 ANQGSEA. The CDR3 sequence is CSVGPGVQGADTQYF.

By frequency, this clonotype registers medium-sized. The rearrangement uses TRBV15 and TRBJ2-3. The CDR3 runs to 15 residues. CDR1 is LNHNV, CDR2 YYDKDF, per germline (reference sequence). CDR3 loop: CATSRDHGGADTQYF.

Its frequency marks this clonotype as medium-sized (0.01 to 0.1%). The rearrangement uses TRBV13 and TRBJ2-1; TCRdb's D call, TRBD2, is unchecked because there is no DNA. CDR3 length: 17 amino acids. Germline V gene data show CDR1 as PRHDT and CDR2 as FYEKMQ (reference sequence). This CDR3 is CASSRKQGRAQVNEQFF.

The J gene is TRBJ1-1, the V gene TRBV11-3. Germline CDR1 reads SGHNT; CDR2 reads YENEEA. The CDR3 sequence is 20 residues long. CDR3 amino acids: CASSRMVGPRPSPMNTEAFF.

Considering frequency, this clonotype is medium-sized. The genes are TRBV7-6 and TRBJ1-3. CDR3 length: 17 residues. CDR1 and CDR2 (germline): SGHVS, FNYEAQ. The CDR3 sequence: CASSLLGWLESGNTIYF. The variable domain in full, completed from reference TRBV7-6 and TRBJ1-3, reads GAGVSQSPRYKVTKRGQDVALRCDPISGHVSLYWYRQALGQGPEFLTYFNYEAQQDKSGLPNDRFSAERPEGSISTLTIQRTEQRDSAMYRCASSLLGWLESGNTIYFGEGSWLTVV.

This clonotype ranks as medium-sized in terms of frequency. CDR3 sequence: CASRDRWAEGEAFF. This chain connects TRBV19 to TRBJ1-1. The CDR3 contains 14 residues. The germline CDR1 and CDR2 sequences are LNHDA and SQIVND (reference sequence).

This chain uses TRBV6-4 with TRBJ2-1. The V gene's germline CDR1 is MRHNA and CDR2 SNTAGT. This CDR3 contains 11 residues. The CDR3 loop reads CASSDSHEQFF.

By frequency, this clonotype registers medium-sized. V is TRBV30 and J is TRBJ2-7; lacking DNA, the TRBD1 call made by TCRdb goes unchecked. This CDR3 contains 13 residues. Germline V gives CDR1 GTSNPN, CDR2 SVGIG (reference sequence). CDR3 amino acids: CAWTPGQFYEQYF.

The rearrangement links TRBV6-4 to TRBJ2-2. CDR3 size: 14 residues. Per the germline V gene, CDR1 is MRHNA and CDR2 is SNTAGT. CDR3 sequence reads: CASSVSGDTGELFF.

The chain links TRBV19 to TRBJ1-5; there is no DNA to check the TCRdb D call of TRBD1. CDR1 is LNHDA and CDR2 is SQIVND in the germline V gene (reference sequence). This CDR3 is built from 16 residues. The CDR3 protein is CASSIALSGRNQPQHF.

Frequency places this clonotype as medium-sized (0.01 to 0.1%). The chain employs TRBV6-5 and TRBJ2-3; TCRdb returns TRBD2, unconfirmable since there is no DNA. The CDR3 is 16 residues long. CDR1 is MNHEY, CDR2 SVGAGI, per germline. CDR3 sequence: CASSGHERGGGDTQYF.